What follows describes a single T cell receptor beta chain. As yet, its antigen is unknown. The CDR3 is 18 residues long. The trim removed 0 bases at V and 6 bases at J, leaving 9 bases unmatched. Germline loops: CDR1 SGHDT, CDR2 YYEEEE. Cultured CD4+ T-cell DNA underwent Oncomine TCR Beta short-read sequencing. TCRdb reprocessed the PCR reads via MiXCR and lists one record per CDR3 protein. The repertoire holds about 15,000 distinct CDR3 sequences, with roughly 50% as singletons. The data were obtained in a study of vaccination and CD4 T cells after COVID-19. The treatment denotes: roughly ten-day PBMC culture with coronavirus spike peptide pools or control peptides (ViraFEST assay). Via ViraFEST, peptide pools expanded antigen-specific T cells before TCR sequencing. PCR tests turned positive between March and December 2020, before US Alpha, Beta and Delta variants.

This chain joins TRBV5-6 and TRBJ2-1, with 13 bases identical to TRBD2. The TCR was taken from a human donor who had recovered from COVID-19. Sequenced sample: CD4+ T cells from blood, cultured in vitro. As DNA, the CDR3 is TGTGCCAGCAGCTTGGCCCTGGGACTAGCGGGAAAGGCCAATGAGCAGTTCTTC. It codes for CASSLALGLAGKANEQFF.